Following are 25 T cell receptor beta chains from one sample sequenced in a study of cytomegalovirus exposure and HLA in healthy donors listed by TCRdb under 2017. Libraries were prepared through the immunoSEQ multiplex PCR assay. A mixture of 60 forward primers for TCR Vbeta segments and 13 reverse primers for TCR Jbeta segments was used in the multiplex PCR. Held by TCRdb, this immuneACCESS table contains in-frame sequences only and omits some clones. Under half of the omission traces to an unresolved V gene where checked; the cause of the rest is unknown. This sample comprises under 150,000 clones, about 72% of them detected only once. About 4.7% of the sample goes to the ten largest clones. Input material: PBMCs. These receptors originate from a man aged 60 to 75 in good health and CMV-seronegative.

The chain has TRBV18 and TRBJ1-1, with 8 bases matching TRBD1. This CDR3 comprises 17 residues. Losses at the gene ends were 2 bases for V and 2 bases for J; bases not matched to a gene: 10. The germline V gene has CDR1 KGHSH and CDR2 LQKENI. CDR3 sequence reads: CASSPEGTGGLNTEAFF. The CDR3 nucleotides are TGTGCCAGCTCACCAGAAGGGACAGGCGGACTAAACACTGAAGCTTTCTTT.

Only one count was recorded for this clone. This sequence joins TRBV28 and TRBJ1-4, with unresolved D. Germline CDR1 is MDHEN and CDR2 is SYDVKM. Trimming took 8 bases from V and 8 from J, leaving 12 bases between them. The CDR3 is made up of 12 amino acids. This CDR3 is CASRVGSEKLFF. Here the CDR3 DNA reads TGTGCCAGCCGCGTCGGGTCGGAAAAACTGTTTTTT.

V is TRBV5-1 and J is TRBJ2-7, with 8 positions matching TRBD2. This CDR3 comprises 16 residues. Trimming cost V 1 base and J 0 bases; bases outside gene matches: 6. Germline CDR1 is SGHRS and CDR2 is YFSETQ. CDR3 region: CASSLSRTSFSYEQYF. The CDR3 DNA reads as TGCGCCAGCAGCTTGAGCAGGACTAGCTTCTCCTACGAGCAGTACTTC.

CDR3 coding DNA: TGTGCCAGCATCCCGGGACTCGCCACCACAGATACGCAGTATTTT. This encodes CASIPGLATTDTQYF. The chain joins TRBV9 to TRBJ2-3; D perhaps matches TRBD2 (6 bases). Between the trimmed V and J ends, which lost 6 bases and 2 bases, there was a span of 16 bases. The CDR3 is made up of 15 amino acids. Looked up from germline, CDR1 is SGDLS and CDR2 is YYNGEE. The complete variable domain, with remaining parts taken from reference TRBV9 and TRBJ2-3, reads DSGVTQTPKHLITATGQRVTLRCSPRSGDLSVYWYQQSLDQGLQFLIQYYNGEERAKGNILERFSAQQFPDLHSELNLSSLELGDSALYFCASIPGLATTDTQYFGPGTRLTVL.

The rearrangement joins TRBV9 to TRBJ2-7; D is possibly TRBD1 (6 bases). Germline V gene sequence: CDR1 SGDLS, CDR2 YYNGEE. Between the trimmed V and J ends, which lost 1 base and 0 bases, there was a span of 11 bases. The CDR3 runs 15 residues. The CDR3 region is CASSVTTGPSYEQYF. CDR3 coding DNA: TGTGCCAGCAGCGTAACCACAGGGCCCTCCTACGAGCAGTACTTC.

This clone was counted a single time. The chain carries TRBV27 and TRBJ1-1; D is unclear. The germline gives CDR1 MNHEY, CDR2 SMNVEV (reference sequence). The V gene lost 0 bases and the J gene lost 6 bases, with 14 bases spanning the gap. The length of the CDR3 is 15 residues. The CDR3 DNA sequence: TGTGCCAGCAGTTTATCCTTCCGGGGTTCCTCTGAAGCTTTCTTT. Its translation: CASSLSFRGSSEAFF.

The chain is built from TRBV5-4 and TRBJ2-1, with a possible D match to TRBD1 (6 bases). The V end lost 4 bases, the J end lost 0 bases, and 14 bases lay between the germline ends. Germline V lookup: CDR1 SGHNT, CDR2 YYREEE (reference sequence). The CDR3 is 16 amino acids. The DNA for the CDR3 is TGTGCCAGCAGCGCAGGGGCTCCGGGCTCCTACAATGAGCAGTTCTTC. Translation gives CASSAGAPGSYNEQFF.

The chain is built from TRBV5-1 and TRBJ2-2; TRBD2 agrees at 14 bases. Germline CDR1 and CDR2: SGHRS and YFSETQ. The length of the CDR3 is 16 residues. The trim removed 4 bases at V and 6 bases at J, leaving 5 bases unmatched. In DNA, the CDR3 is TGCGCCAGCAGCGCGGGACTAGCGGGAGTTTCCGGGGAGCTGTTTTTT. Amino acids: CASSAGLAGVSGELFF.

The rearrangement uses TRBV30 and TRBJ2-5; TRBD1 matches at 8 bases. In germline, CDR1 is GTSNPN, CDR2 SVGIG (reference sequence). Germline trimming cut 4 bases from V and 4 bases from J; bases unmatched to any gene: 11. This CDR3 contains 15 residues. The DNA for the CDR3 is TGTGCCTGGAACTATCTACAGGGGGTCGGAGAGACCCAGTACTTC. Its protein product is CAWNYLQGVGETQYF.

This CDR3 reads CASSQIGPGRNGYTF. CDR3 coding DNA: TGTGCCAGCTCTCAAATCGGTCCAGGGAGGAATGGCTACACCTTC. The chain couples TRBV28 to TRBJ1-2; maybe TRBD1 (5 bases). V lost 8 bases and J 6 bases, leaving 22 bases between the germline ends. This CDR3 is built from 15 residues. The germline gives CDR1 MDHEN, CDR2 SYDVKM.

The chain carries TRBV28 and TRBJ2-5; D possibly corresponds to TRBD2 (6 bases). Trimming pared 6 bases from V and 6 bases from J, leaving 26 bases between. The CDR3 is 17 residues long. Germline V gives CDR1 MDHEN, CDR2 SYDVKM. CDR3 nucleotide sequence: TGTGCCAGCAGCGGCCTCCCCAATCAGTGGGAGGTAAAGACCCAGTACTTC. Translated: CASSGLPNQWEVKTQYF.

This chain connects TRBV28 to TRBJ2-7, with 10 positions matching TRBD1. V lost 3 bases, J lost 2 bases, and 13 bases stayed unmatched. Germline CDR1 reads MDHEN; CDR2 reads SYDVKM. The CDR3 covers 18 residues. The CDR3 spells CASSLTGGAFERAYEQYF. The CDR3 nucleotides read TGTGCCAGCAGTTTGACAGGGGGCGCATTTGAACGAGCCTACGAGCAGTACTTC.

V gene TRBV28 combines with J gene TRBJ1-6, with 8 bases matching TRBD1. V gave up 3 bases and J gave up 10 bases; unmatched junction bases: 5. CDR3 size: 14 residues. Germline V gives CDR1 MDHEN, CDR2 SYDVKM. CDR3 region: CASSFSGGGSPLHF. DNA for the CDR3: TGTGCCAGCAGTTTTTCAGGGGGCGGATCACCCCTCCACTTT.

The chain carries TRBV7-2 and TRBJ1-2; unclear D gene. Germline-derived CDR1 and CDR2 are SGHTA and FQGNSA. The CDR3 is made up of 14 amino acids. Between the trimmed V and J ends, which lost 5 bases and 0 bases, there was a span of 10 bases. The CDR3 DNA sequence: TGTGCCAGCAGCGGGCCACGAGCTAACTATGGCTACACCTTC. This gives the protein CASSGPRANYGYTF.

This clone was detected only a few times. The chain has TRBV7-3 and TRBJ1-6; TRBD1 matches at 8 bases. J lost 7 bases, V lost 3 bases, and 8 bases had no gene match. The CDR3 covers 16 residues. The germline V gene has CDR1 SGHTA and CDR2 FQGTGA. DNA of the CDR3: TGTGCCAGCAGCTTGGACGACAGGGGTTTGAATTCACCCCTCCACTTT. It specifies CASSLDDRGLNSPLHF. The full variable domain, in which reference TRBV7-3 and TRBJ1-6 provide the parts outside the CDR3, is GAGVSQTPSNKVTEKGKYVELRCDPISGHTALYWYRQSLGQGPEFLIYFQGTGAADDSGLPNDRFFAVRPEGSVSTLKIQRTERGDSAVYLCASSLDDRGLNSPLHFGNGTRLTVT.

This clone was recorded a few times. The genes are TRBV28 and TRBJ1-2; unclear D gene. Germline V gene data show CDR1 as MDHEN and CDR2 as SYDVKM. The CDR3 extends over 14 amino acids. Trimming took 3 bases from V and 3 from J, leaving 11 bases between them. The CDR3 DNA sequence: TGTGCCAGCAGTTTCGACTTGTCAGACTATGGCTACACCTTC. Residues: CASSFDLSDYGYTF.

The CDR3 is CASSFDRDTEAFF. The CDR3 DNA follows: TGTGCCAGCAGCTTCGACAGGGATACTGAAGCTTTCTTT. The V and J genes are TRBV11-3 and TRBJ1-1; 7 bases are a match to TRBD1. Germline loops: CDR1 SGHNT, CDR2 YENEEA. V shed 3 bases, J shed 5 bases, and the junction held 3 bases outside the gene matches. The CDR3 consists of 13 residues. The full variable domain, its missing parts supplied by reference TRBV11-3 and TRBJ1-1, is EAGVVQSPRYKIIEKKQPVAFWCNPISGHNTLYWYLQNLGQGPELLIRYENEEAVDDSQLPKDRFSAERLKGVDSTLKIQPAELGDSAVYLCASSFDRDTEAFFGQGTRLTVV.

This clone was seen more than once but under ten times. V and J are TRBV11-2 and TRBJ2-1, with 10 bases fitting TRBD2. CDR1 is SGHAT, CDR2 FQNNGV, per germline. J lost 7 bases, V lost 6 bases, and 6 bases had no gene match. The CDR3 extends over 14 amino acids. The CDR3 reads CASRSGTSDNEQFF. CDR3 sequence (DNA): TGTGCCAGCAGGTCCGGGACTAGCGATAATGAGCAGTTCTTC.

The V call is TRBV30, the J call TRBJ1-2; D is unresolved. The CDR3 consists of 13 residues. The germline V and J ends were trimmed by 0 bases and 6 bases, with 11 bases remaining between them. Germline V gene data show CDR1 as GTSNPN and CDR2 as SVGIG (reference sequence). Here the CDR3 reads CAWSVLTGNGYTF. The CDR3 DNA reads TGTGCCTGGAGTGTACTAACGGGGAATGGCTACACCTTC.

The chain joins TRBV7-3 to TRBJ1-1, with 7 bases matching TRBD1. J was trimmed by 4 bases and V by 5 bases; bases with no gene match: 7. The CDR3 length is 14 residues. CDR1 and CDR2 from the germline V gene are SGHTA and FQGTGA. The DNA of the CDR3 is TGTGCCAGCAGCGCAGATACAGGGGTCACTGAAGCTTTCTTT. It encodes CASSADTGVTEAFF.

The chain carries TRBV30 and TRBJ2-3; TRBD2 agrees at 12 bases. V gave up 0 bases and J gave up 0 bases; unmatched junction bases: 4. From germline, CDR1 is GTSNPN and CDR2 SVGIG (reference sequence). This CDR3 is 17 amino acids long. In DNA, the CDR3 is TGTGCCTGGAGTGTTCCTAGCGGGAGGGCGAGCACAGATACGCAGTATTTT. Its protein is CAWSVPSGRASTDTQYF.

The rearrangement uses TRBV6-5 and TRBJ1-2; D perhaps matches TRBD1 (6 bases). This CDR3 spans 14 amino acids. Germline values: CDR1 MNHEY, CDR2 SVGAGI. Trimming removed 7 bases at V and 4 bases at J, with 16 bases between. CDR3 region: CASTRAGESYGYTF. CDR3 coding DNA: TGTGCCAGCACCCGGGCAGGGGAGTCCTATGGCTACACCTTC.

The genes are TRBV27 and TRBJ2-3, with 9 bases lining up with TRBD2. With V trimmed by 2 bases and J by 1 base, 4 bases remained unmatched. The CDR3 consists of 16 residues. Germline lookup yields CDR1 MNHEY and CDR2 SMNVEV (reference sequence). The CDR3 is CASSLVLAGRTDTQYF. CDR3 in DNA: TGTGCCAGCAGTTTAGTCCTAGCGGGGCGCACAGATACGCAGTATTTT.

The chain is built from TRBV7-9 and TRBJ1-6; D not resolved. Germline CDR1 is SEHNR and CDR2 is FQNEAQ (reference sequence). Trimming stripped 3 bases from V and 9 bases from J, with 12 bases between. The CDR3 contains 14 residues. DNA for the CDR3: TGTGCCAGCAGCTTGTCAGCGCTCGGTTCACCCCTCCACTTT. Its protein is CASSLSALGSPLHF.

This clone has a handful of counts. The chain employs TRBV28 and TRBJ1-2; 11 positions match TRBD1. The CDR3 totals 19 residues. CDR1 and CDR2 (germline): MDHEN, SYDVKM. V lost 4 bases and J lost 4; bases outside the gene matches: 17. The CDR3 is CASSSYSPGRTGGGYGYTF. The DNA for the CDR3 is TGTGCCAGCAGTTCCTATAGCCCAGGTCGGACAGGGGGCGGCTATGGCTACACCTTC.